A single sample is the source of the 2 T cell receptor beta chains below, sequenced in a study of molecular identifiers for immune sequencing clone quantification. TCRdb independently ran MiXCR on the PCR reads; one entry per CDR3 protein. The profile covers hundreds of thousands of distinct CDR3 sequences, with 25% appearing a single time and 0.7% to 0.95% taken by the ten largest. Sequenced: naive CD8+ T cells from blood, with Jurkat cell RNA spiked in. Subset noted: FACS-sorted CD8+CD4-CCR7+CD45RA+ naive T cells. These receptor sequences come from a human donor in good health. Some libraries in this study had Jurkat cell RNA spiked in.

In its sample, this clonotype was seen a few times. V usage is TRBV20-1 and J usage is TRBJ2-3, with 7 bases fitting TRBD2. This CDR3 region has 16 residues. V trimming: 6 bases; J trimming: 0 bases; junction bases outside the gene matches: 12. CDR1 is DFQATT and CDR2 is SNEGSKA in the germline V gene (reference sequence). The CDR3 DNA is TGCAGTGCCTACGGACTGAGCGGGACTAGCACAGATACGCAGTATTTT. Protein sequence: CSAYGLSGTSTDTQYF.

This clonotype has ten or more counts. V is TRBV28 and J is TRBJ2-3; the D gene is possibly TRBD1 (5 bases). This CDR3 has 13 amino acids. From germline, CDR1 is MDHEN and CDR2 SYDVKM. Trimming left V 6 bases short and J 1 base short, with 8 bases between. CDR3 protein: CASRSQGTDTQYF. The CDR3 DNA reads as TGTGCCAGCAGGTCACAGGGCACAGATACGCAGTATTTT.